These T cell receptor beta chains were read from a single sample in a study of cytomegalovirus exposure and HLA in healthy donors. TCRdb's copy holds only in-frame clones and misses some; the assay was immunoSEQ multiplex PCR. The top ten clones hold roughly 0.26% of a sample with about 230,000 clones, about 85% of them seen once. Sequenced sample: PBMCs. Every receptor here comes from a girl aged 2-10 years in good health and CMV-seronegative. CDR3s include the opening cysteine and the closing phenylalanine or tryptophan. A D gene is named only where the DNA matches it firmly. The size field is filled for only some rows; it gives once, few, many or a size class.

TRBV15,-,TRBJ1-2,-,CATSRDLNYGYTF,TGTGCCACCAGCAGAGATTTAAACTATGGCTACACCTTC
TRBV27,-,TRBJ2-6,-,CASSPPPSGANVLTF,TGTGCCAGCAGTCCCCCCCCTAGTGGGGCCAACGTCCTGACTTTC
TRBV6-1,-,TRBJ2-6,-,CASSPGDGANVLTF,TGTGCCAGCAGTCCAGGGGATGGGGCCAACGTCCTGACTTTC
TRBV7-3,-,TRBJ2-7,-,CASSSLGGEQYF,TGTGCCAGCAGCTCACTCGGGGGAGAGCAGTACTTC
TRBV27,-,TRBJ1-2,TRBD1,CASSLAGTGGNYGYTF,TGTGCCAGCAGTTTAGCCGGGACAGGGGGTAACTATGGCTACACCTTC
TRBV7-9,-,TRBJ1-1,-,CSSSLGEGNLKSMNTEAFF,TGTTCCAGCAGCTTAGGGGAGGGCAATCTTAAATCCATGAACACTGAAGCTTTCTTT
TRBV5-5,-,TRBJ2-3,-,CASSLDRGTDTQYF,TGTGCCAGCAGCTTGGACAGGGGCACAGATACGCAGTATTTT
TRBV10-1,-,TRBJ2-3,-,CASRTGPTDTQYF,TGCGCCAGTCGGACTGGGCCTACAGATACGCAGTATTTT
TRBV5-6,-,TRBJ2-5,-,CASSPVTSLQGETQYF,TGTGCCAGCAGCCCTGTCACAAGCCTACAGGGAGAGACCCAGTACTTC
TRBV5-1,few,TRBJ1-2,-,CASNVGGINYGYTF,TGCGCCAGCAACGTCGGGGGAATCAACTATGGCTACACCTTC
TRBV7-7,-,TRBJ2-5,-,CASSFAGAQETQYF,TGTGCCAGCAGCTTTGCAGGGGCACAAGAGACCCAGTACTTC
TRBV6-6,-,TRBJ2-7,-,CASSSDKLISYEQYF,TGTGCCAGCAGCTCCGACAAGTTAATCTCCTACGAGCAGTACTTC
TRBV19,-,TRBJ1-4,-,CASLEPGYEKLFF,TGTGCCAGCCTCGAACCGGGTTACGAAAAACTGTTTTTT
TRBV6-5,-,TRBJ2-7,TRBD1,CASRRQGASYEQYF,TGTGCCAGCAGACGTCAGGGGGCCAGCTACGAGCAGTACTTC
TRBV5-1,-,TRBJ1-4,-,CASSLEGMANEKLFF,TGCGCCAGCAGCTTGGAGGGGATGGCTAATGAAAAACTGTTTTTT
TRBV10-3,-,TRBJ2-3,-,CAIRLGAHSTDTQYF,TGTGCCATCCGTCTTGGGGCACATAGCACAGATACGCAGTATTTT
TRBV6-5,-,TRBJ1-2,-,CASSYSFQGNYGYTF,TGTGCCAGCAGTTACTCGTTTCAGGGGAACTATGGCTACACCTTC
TRBV5-4,-,TRBJ1-5,-,CASSTGSNQPQHF,TGTGCCAGCAGCACAGGGAGCAATCAGCCCCAGCATTTT
TRBV19,few,TRBJ1-6,-,CASSIVSGAYSPLHF,TGTGCCAGTAGTATAGTTTCAGGGGCTTATTCACCCCTCCACTTT
TRBV7-9,-,TRBJ2-3,TRBD2,CASSLAPIAGGVTDTQYF,TGTGCCAGCAGCTTAGCCCCCATAGCGGGAGGGGTCACAGATACGCAGTATTTT
TRBV9,-,TRBJ2-7,TRBD2,CASSPLGLGSSEQYF,TGTGCCAGCAGCCCACTAGGACTAGGGTCTAGCGAGCAGTACTTC
TRBV27,-,TRBJ2-7,TRBD1,CASSLSWTGAYEQYF,TGTGCCAGCAGTTTATCATGGACAGGGGCCTACGAGCAGTACTTC
TRBV6-4,-,TRBJ2-5,-,CASSETGGATETQYF,TGTGCCAGCAGCGAAACAGGGGGGGCCACGGAGACCCAGTACTTC
TRBV25-1,-,TRBJ2-3,-,CASSVVDSFTDTQYF,TGTGCCAGCAGTGTAGTGGACTCTTTCACAGATACGCAGTATTTT
TRBV7-9,-,TRBJ2-1,TRBD2,CASSLGAGVYNEQFF,TGTGCCAGCAGCTTAGGGGCGGGGGTCTACAATGAGCAGTTCTTC
TRBV6-1,few,TRBJ1-4,TRBD1,CASKRQGHSEKLFF,TGTGCCAGCAAACGACAGGGCCATTCTGAAAAACTGTTTTTT
TRBV30,-,TRBJ2-7,TRBD1,CAWRTGCEQYF,TGTGCCTGGAGGACAGGGTGCGAGCAGTACTTC
TRBV7-8,-,TRBJ1-5,-,CASSLVVQGLGQPQHF,TGTGCCAGCAGCTTAGTAGTGCAGGGGTTGGGTCAGCCCCAGCATTTT
TRBV29-1,once,TRBJ1-4,-,CSVEQEGGEGEKLFF,TGCAGCGTTGAGCAAGAAGGGGGGGAGGGTGAAAAACTGTTTTTT
TRBV7-9,-,TRBJ2-7,TRBD2,CASSLVVAGTYEQYF,TGTGCCAGCAGCTTAGTGGTAGCGGGAACGTACGAGCAGTACTTC
TRBV7-3,-,TRBJ1-5,-,CASGGGQGDQPQHF,TGTGCCAGCGGGGGGGGGCAAGGTGATCAGCCCCAGCATTTT
TRBV4-1,-,TRBJ2-7,-,CASSQEFRGRSYEQYF,TGCGCCAGCAGCCAAGAGTTCCGAGGGAGGTCCTACGAGCAGTACTTC
TRBV5-1,-,TRBJ2-1,TRBD2,CASSGSSGGALGNEQFF,TGCGCCAGCAGCGGATCTAGCGGGGGGGCTTTAGGGAATGAGCAGTTCTTC
TRBV4-2,few,TRBJ1-4,-,CASSQDWATSTNEKLFF,TGTGCCAGCAGCCAAGATTGGGCCACCTCAACTAATGAAAAACTGTTTTTT
TRBV6-5,-,TRBJ1-2,TRBD1,CASSYSIQGASYGYTF,TGTGCCAGCAGTTACTCGATACAGGGGGCGAGCTATGGCTACACCTTC
TRBV18,-,TRBJ2-5,-,CASSSLQETQYF,TGTGCCAGCTCATCCCTCCAAGAGACCCAGTACTTC
TRBV4-1,-,TRBJ2-5,TRBD2,CASSQGSTSGRRETQYF,TGCGCCAGCAGCCAAGGATCCACTAGCGGGAGAAGAGAGACCCAGTACTTC
TRBV6-5,-,TRBJ1-1,TRBD1,CASSYSTGTGNTEAFF,TGTGCCAGCAGTTATTCTACCGGGACAGGGAACACTGAAGCTTTCTTT
TRBV2,-,TRBJ2-5,TRBD1,CASNRAGGMERQETQYF,TGTGCCAGCAATCGGGCAGGGGGCATGGAACGCCAAGAGACCCAGTACTTC
TRBV29-1,-,TRBJ1-1,TRBD1,CSVAPGQEAFF,TGCAGCGTAGCTCCGGGACAGGAAGCTTTCTTT
TRBV15,-,TRBJ1-2,TRBD1,CATSPRQGTLGGYTF,TGTGCCACCAGCCCACGACAGGGGACATTGGGGGGCTACACCTTC
TRBV9,few,TRBJ1-6,-,CASSPAGVNSPLHF,TGTGCCAGCAGCCCAGCGGGAGTTAATTCACCCCTCCACTTT
TRBV2,-,TRBJ2-1,-,CASSGSEQFF,TGTGCCAGCAGTGGCAGTGAGCAGTTCTTC
TRBV27,-,TRBJ2-7,TRBD2,CASSLAAGGQYEQYF,TGTGCCAGCAGTTTAGCGGCGGGAGGACAATACGAGCAGTACTTC
TRBV4-1,-,TRBJ2-1,-,CASSQRLSGNEQFF,TGCGCCAGCAGCCAGAGACTTAGCGGCAATGAGCAGTTCTTC
TRBV7-9,-,TRBJ1-6,TRBD1,CASSDRGPPLHF,TGTGCCAGCAGTGACAGGGGGCCACCCCTCCACTTT
TRBV7-9,-,TRBJ1-1,TRBD1,CASSSSDRVEAFF,TGTGCCAGCAGCTCTTCCGACAGGGTTGAAGCTTTCTTT
TRBV6-5,-,TRBJ2-5,-,CASRTLGQFQETQYF,TGTGCCAGCAGAACGCTCGGACAGTTCCAAGAGACCCAGTACTTC
TRBV5-1,-,TRBJ2-5,TRBD1,CASSPDRVGETQYF,TGCGCCAGCAGCCCGGACAGGGTGGGAGAGACCCAGTACTTC
TRBV6-1,-,TRBJ2-3,TRBD2,CASSDGPAGGGDTQYF,TGTGCCAGCAGTGATGGGCCGGCGGGAGGTGGAGATACGCAGTATTTT
TRBV27,-,TRBJ2-7,TRBD1,CASSLDRDRGSYEQYF,TGTGCCAGCAGTTTAGATCGGGACAGGGGATCCTACGAGCAGTACTTC
TRBV25-1,-,TRBJ1-1,-,CASSEYKGGWTEAFF,TGTGCCAGCAGTGAATATAAGGGAGGGTGGACTGAAGCTTTCTTT
TRBV6-5,-,TRBJ2-7,-,CASSPSTRGSYEQYF,TGTGCCAGCAGTCCCTCGACTAGAGGCTCCTACGAGCAGTACTTC
TRBV5-4,-,TRBJ2-7,TRBD2,CASSGGGGPTYEQYF,TGTGCCAGCAGCGGTGGCGGGGGGCCAACCTACGAGCAGTACTTC